This T cell receptor beta chain was retrieved from a study of blood T cell repertoires in COVID-19. Study context: COVID-19 samples, acute and convalescent, were from the United States, Italy and Spain. T cells, B-cell-depleted T cells, or PBMCs provided the cDNA or gDNA that served as material.

Germline lookup yields CDR1 LNHDA and CDR2 SQIVND (reference sequence). The CDR3 totals 14 residues. With V trimmed by 5 bases and J by 5 bases, 5 bases remained unmatched. In the study's own analysis: Amplified reference gene primers provided the basis for estimating nucleated cell counts. Repertoires were generated with immunoSEQ multiplex PCR, while TCRdb's copy carries only in-frame clones and drops some. The DNA was the basis for D and trimming; V, J and clone size are from that table. Among about 190,000 clones listed, 75% to 85% were seen once. The sequencing sample was made of peripheral blood. This sequence originates from a man between 60 and 75 years old with acute or convalescent COVID-19. The chain links TRBV19 to TRBJ1-3, with 8 bases fitting TRBD1. The CDR3 reads CASSLDRDRNTIYF. The CDR3, as DNA: TGTGCCAGTAGTCTGGACAGGGATCGAAACACCATATATTTT.